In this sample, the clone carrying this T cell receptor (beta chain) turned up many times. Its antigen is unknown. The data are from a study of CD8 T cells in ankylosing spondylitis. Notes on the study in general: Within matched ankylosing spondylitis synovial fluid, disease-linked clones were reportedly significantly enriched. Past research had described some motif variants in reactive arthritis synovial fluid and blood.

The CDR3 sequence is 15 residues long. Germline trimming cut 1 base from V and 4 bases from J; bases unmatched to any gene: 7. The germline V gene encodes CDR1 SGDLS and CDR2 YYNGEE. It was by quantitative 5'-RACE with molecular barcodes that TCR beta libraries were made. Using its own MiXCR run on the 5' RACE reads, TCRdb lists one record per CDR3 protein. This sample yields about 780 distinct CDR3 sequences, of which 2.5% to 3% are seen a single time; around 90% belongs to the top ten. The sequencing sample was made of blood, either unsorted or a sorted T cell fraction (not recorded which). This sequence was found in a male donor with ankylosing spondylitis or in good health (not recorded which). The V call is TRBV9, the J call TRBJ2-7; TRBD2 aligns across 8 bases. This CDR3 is CASSVTAGGPYEQYF. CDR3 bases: TGTGCCAGCAGCGTAACCGCGGGAGGCCCGTACGAGCAGTACTTC.